This T cell receptor (beta chain) was identified during a study of blood T cell repertoires in COVID-19. Study details: The United States, Italy and Spain were the sources of the acute and convalescent COVID-19 samples. PBMCs, B-cell-depleted T cells, or T cells were the source of the cDNA or gDNA that made up the material.

Only a few counts were recorded for this clone. Per the original data handling: Researchers report that nucleated cell counts were estimated from reference gene primer amplification. Repertoires were generated with immunoSEQ multiplex PCR, while TCRdb's copy carries only in-frame clones and drops some. D and trimming come from the DNA, and the V and J calls and clone size come from that table. This sample has approximately 110,000 clones; 70% to 85% occur once, and the top ten carry 7% to 9%. CDR1 and CDR2 (germline): MNHEY, SVGAGI. CDR3 length: 15 amino acids. With V trimmed by 5 bases and J by 1 base, 5 bases remained unmatched.

The chain is built from TRBV6-5 and TRBJ2-3; 8 positions agree with TRBD2. Material: peripheral blood. This clonotype was sampled from a woman at least 80 years old with active or convalescent COVID-19. The CDR3 nucleotides read TGTGCCAGCAGTCCGAGCGGGAGCGGCACAGATACGCAGTATTTT. Translated: CASSPSGSGTDTQYF.